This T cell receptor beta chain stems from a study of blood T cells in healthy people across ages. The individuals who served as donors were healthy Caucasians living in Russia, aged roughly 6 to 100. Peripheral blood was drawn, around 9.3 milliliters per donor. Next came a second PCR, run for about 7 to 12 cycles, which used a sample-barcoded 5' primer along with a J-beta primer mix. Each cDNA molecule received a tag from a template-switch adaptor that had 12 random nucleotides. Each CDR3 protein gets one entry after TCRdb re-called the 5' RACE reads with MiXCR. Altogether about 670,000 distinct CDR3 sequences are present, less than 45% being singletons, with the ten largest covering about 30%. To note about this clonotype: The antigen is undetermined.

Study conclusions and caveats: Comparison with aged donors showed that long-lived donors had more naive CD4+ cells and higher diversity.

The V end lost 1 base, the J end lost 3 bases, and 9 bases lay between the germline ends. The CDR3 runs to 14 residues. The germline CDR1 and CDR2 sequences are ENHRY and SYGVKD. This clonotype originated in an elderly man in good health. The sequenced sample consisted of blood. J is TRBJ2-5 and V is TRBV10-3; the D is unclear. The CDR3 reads CAISELGGEETQYF. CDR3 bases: TGTGCCATCAGTGAGTTAGGCGGAGAAGAGACCCAGTACTTC.